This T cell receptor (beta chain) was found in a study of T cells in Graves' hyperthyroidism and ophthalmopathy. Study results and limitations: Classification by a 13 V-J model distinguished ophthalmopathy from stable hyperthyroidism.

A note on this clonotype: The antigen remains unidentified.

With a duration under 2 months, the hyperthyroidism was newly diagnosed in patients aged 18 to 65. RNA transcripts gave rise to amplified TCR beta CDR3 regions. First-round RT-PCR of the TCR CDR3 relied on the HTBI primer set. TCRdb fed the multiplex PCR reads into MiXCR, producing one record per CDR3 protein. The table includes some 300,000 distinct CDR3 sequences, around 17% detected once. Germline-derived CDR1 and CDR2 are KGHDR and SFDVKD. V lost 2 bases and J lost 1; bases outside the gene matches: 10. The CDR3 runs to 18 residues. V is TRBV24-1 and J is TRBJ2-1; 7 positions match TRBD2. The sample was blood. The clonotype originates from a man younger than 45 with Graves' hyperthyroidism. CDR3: CATSDSLGPSGSYNEQFF. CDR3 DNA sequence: TGTGCCACCAGTGATTCCCTTGGGCCTAGCGGATCCTACAATGAGCAGTTCTTC.